Below are 3 T cell receptor beta chains sequenced from a single sample in a study of graft-versus-host responses after intestinal transplantation. Their cognate antigens are unknown. The protocol was immunoSEQ multiplex PCR, while the TCRdb copy is restricted to in-frame clones and leaves out a portion. Of 75,000 to 100,000 clones listed, 92% are singletons. The sequences come from unstimulated CD4+ T cells sorted from spleen or lymph node cells, collected before intestinal transplant. The receptors were gathered from a human donor who received an intestinal transplant.

V and J are TRBV10-3 and TRBJ1-2; a possible D gene is TRBD1 (6 bases). The ends were cut back, 10 bases at V and 0 bases at J, with 15 bases in the middle. Germline V lookup: CDR1 ENHRY, CDR2 SYGVKD. This CDR3 contains 14 residues. The CDR3 DNA sequence: TGTGCCACCTCTGAGCAGGGGTCTAACTATGGCTACACCTTC. Translating gives CATSEQGSNYGYTF.

In nucleotides, the CDR3 is TGCGCCAGCAGCTTGGACAGCCAGAATGAGCAGTTCTTC. Translated, it gives CASSLDSQNEQFF. This chain uses TRBV5-1 with TRBJ2-1, with D unresolved. V was cut by 0 bases and J by 7 bases, with 8 bases left in between. This CDR3 contains 13 residues. Germline CDR1 is SGHRS and CDR2 is YFSETQ.

V usage is TRBV30 and J usage is TRBJ2-1; D unresolved. The CDR3 sequence is 16 residues long. With 4 bases removed from V and 0 bases from J, the gap between germline ends came to 16 bases. Per the germline V gene, CDR1 is GTSNPN and CDR2 is SVGIG (reference sequence). The CDR3 DNA reads as TGTGCCTGGAACTGGGCGTTAGGAAGCTCCTACAATGAGCAGTTCTTC. Translation: CAWNWALGSSYNEQFF.